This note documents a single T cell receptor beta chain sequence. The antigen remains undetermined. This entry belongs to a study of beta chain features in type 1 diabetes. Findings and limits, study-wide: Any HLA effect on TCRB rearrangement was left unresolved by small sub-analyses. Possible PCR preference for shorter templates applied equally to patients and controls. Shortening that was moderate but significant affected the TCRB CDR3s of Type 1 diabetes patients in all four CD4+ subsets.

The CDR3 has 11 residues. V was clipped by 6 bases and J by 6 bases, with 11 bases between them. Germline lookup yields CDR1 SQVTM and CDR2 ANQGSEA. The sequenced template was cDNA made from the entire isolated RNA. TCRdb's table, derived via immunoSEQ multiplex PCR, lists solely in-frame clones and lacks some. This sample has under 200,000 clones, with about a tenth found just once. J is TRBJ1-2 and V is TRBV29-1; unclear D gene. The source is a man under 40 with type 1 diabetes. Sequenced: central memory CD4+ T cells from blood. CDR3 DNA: TGCAGCGTGGGTGGAGTAGATGGCTACACCTTC. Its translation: CSVGGVDGYTF.